The TCR beta chain under discussion was sequenced for a study of cytomegalovirus exposure and HLA in healthy donors. Whole-study results and caveats: When analyzed later, a missense DCLRE1C variant was found to be linked to TCR beta V- and J-gene trimming. Reportedly, a later analysis found an Asian-associated ancestry cluster had fewer N-insertions than the approximately 640-donor mean.

On this clone: Its target is not known.

Trimming took 8 bases from V and 7 from J, leaving 15 bases between them. Germline loops: CDR1 MNHEY, CDR2 SMNVEV (reference sequence). The CDR3 runs to 13 residues. The PCR was carried out with 60 Vbeta primers and 13 Jbeta primers. Some clones are missing from TCRdb's copy, which holds only in-frame ones; the method was immunoSEQ multiplex PCR. Here the sample spans more than 130,000 clones, roughly four fifths being singletons. Material for sequencing was PBMCs. V gene TRBV27 combines with J gene TRBJ2-1; no clear D gene. This TCR came from a human donor in good health. The CDR3 region is CASVGEPRNEQFF. CDR3 in DNA: TGTGCCAGCGTAGGAGAACCAAGAAATGAGCAGTTCTTC.